This T cell receptor beta chain was sequenced for a study of blood T cell repertoires in COVID-19. Study-level background: Samples taken during acute and convalescent COVID-19 were collected in the United States, Italy and Spain.

The study recruited people aged 18 to 89 years across about 25 US areas. V was shortened by 5 bases and J by 0 bases, with 11 bases between the two germline ends. The CDR3 has 15 amino acids. The germline gives CDR1 LNHDA, CDR2 SQIVND (reference sequence). In the authors' methods: From reference gene primer amplification, estimates of nucleated cell counts were derived. The protocol was immunoSEQ multiplex PCR, while the TCRdb copy is restricted to in-frame clones and leaves out a portion. Clone size and V and J calls were adopted from that table, with D and trimming inferred from the DNA. This table holds 310,000 or so clones, approximately 92% found once.

The chain couples TRBV19 to TRBJ2-4, with D possibly TRBD2 on 5 matching bases. This sequence originates from a woman in her twenties or thirties who had recovered from COVID-19. Sample: PBMCs or T cells enriched from blood (not recorded which). This CDR3 is CASSPPGGAKNIQYF. DNA of the CDR3: TGTGCCAGTAGTCCCCCCGGAGGAGCCAAAAACATTCAGTACTTC. Using reference TRBV19 and TRBJ2-4 for the parts outside the CDR3, the full variable domain is DGGITQSPKYLFRKEGQNVTLSCEQNLNHDAMYWYRQDPGQGLRLIYYSQIVNDFQKGDIAEGYSVSREKKESFPLTVTSAQKNPTAFYLCASSPPGGAKNIQYFGAGTRLSVL.